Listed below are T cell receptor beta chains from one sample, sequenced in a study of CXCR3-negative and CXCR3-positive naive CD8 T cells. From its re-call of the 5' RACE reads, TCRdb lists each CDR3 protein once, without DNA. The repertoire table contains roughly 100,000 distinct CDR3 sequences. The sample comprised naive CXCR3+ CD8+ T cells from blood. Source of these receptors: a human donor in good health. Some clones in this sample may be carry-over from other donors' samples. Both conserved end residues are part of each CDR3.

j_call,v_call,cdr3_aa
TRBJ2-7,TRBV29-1,CSATTGLSGIYEQYF
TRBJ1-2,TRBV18,CASSPPGLTGVVGYTF
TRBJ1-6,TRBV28,CASSVSLEGHSALHF
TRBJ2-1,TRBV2,CASSYRGSYNEQFF
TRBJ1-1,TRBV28,CASSYRQGSTEAFF
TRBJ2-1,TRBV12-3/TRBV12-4,CASSPRTPNEQFF
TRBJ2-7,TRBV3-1,CASSQGGQEEYEQYF
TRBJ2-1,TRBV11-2,CASSLVWAGVGNEQFF
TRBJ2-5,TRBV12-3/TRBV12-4,CASSFGETQYF
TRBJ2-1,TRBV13,CASSFYGGSYNEQFF
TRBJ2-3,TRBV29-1,CSVGTSGVEDTQYF
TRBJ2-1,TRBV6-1,CASDPGLVVHEQFF
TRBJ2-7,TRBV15,CATSHRGGYEQYF
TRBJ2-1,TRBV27,CASSFLGSSYNEQFF
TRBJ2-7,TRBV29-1,CSVVWGGFSYEQYF
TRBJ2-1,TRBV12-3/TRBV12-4,CASSPSDIYSYNEQFF
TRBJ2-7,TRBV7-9,CASSLDTVERGPDYEQYF
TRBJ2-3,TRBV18,CASSPPEDSTQYF
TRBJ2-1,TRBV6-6,CASSYTTGDGINEQFF
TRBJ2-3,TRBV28,CASSWSGGAPDTQYF
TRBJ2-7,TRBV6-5,CASGYSGNEQYF
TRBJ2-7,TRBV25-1,CASSAAGRGANPRYEQYF
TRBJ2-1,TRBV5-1,CASSSGQPGEGDNEQFF
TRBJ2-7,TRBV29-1,CSVEATSSYEQYF
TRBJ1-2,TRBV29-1,CSVDVDLYGYTF
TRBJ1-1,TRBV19,CASSIGGEGTEAFF
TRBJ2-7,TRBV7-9,CASSSRETYEQYF
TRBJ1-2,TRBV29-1,CSVEDETGVNGYTF
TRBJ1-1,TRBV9,CASSVDLVEAFF
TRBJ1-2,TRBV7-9,CASSPDTRYGYTF
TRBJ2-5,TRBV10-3,CAINTGGTSGQETQYF
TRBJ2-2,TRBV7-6,CASSILAGGATGELFF
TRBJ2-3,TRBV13,CASSSGTGEDTQYF
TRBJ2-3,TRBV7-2,CASSSWTSETDTQYF
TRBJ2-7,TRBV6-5,CASSYYGTSAEQYF
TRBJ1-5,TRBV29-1,CSVAHGDRGSNQPQHF
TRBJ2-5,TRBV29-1,CSVEGTRTGGFWETQYF
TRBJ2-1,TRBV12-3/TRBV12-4,CASSQGQGASYNEQFF
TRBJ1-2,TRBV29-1,CSVVAPETLYGYTF
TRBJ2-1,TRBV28,CASSPRTGQLSNEQFF
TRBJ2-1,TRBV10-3,CASGWTSEQFF
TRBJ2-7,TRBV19,CASSDLSEQYF
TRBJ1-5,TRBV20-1,CSADDSHSNQPQHF
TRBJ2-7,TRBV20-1,CSANLGNSYEQYF
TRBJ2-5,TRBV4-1,CASSQGQGALSYEQYF
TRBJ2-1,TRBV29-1,CSVESRWSYNEQFF
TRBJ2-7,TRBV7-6,CASSLAGANSYEQYF
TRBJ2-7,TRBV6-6,CASSYSTGTSAYEQYF
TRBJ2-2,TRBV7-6,CASSFEALAGDLGGELFF
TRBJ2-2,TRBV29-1,CSVTGTSNTGELFF
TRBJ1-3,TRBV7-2,CASSSRTGIPSGNTIYF
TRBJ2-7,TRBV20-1,CNAWASSYEQYF
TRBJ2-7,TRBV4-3,CASSQELAASPYEQYF
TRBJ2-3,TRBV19,CASSWVVADTQYF
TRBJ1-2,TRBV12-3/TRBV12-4,CASSLLPDGYTF
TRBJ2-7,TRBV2,CASSREGRDEQYF
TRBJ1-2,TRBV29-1,CSVIQGSGGYTF
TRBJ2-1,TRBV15,CATSEAERSYNEQFF
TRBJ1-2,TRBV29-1,CSVRDRGGSYGYTF
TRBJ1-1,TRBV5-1,CASSLDWDLNTEAFF